This T cell receptor beta chain was obtained from a study of cytomegalovirus exposure and HLA in healthy donors. Findings and caveats of the study: HLA allele associations emerged for roughly 17,000 TCR beta sequences in a later analysis, at 0.05 false discovery rate.

The CDR3 totals 12 residues. V lost 2 bases, J lost 2 bases, and 7 bases lay in between. CDR1 GTSNPN and CDR2 SVGIG come from the germline V gene (reference sequence). 13 Jbeta primers and 60 Vbeta primers were used for the PCR. In the original analysis: Later analysis identified 80 million to 85 million unique TCR beta chains, about 11 million shared. Clones were read by immunoSEQ multiplex PCR, and TCRdb kept only the in-frame ones, dropping some. V and J calls and clone size come straight from that table; D and trimming were deduced from the DNA. The table records about 94,000 clones, roughly three fifths of them present only once. On this clone: Antigen: not known.

This chain joins TRBV30 and TRBJ2-7; weak D call: TRBD1 (5 bases). This receptor was obtained from a man aged 25-45 years in good health and CMV-seronegative. The sequencing sample was made of PBMCs. CDR3 protein: CAWSLGAYEQYF. The DNA of the CDR3 is TGTGCCTGGAGTTTAGGGGCCTACGAGCAGTACTTC.